The clone carrying this T cell receptor beta chain was observed at least ten times. MiXCR, run by TCRdb on the 5' RACE reads, gives a single entry per CDR3 protein. Of fewer than 35,000 distinct CDR3 sequences listed, roughly 5.7% are singletons. These data belong to a study of early T cells in non-severe SARS-CoV-2 infection. Germline V lookup: CDR1 GTSNPN, CDR2 SVGIG (reference sequence). There are 14 residues in the CDR3. The V gene end was trimmed by 2 bases and the J gene end by 6 bases; junction bases not matched to a gene: 7. This TCR came from an adult who was a healthcare worker with PCR-confirmed SARS-CoV-2 infection or an uninfected control (not recorded which). The rearrangement uses TRBV30 and TRBJ2-4, with 7 bases aligning to TRBD2. Sequenced: whole blood. CDR3 residues: CAWSKVSGGNIQYF. The CDR3 DNA reads TGTGCCTGGAGTAAAGTATCGGGGGGAAACATTCAGTACTTC.